This T cell receptor (beta chain) stems from a study of cytomegalovirus exposure and HLA in healthy donors (dated by TCRdb to about 2017). At the level of the whole study: An earlier analysis of fewer than 750 of the donors reported about 260 Gb of sequence data and around 100 million unique TCR beta sequences obtained from around 180 million T cells. In an earlier analysis of 587 of the donors, high-throughput TCR beta sequencing was used to judge whether each TCR beta V gene segment behaved as functional or pseudogenic. Of the approximately 400 genotyped donors, roughly 80% fell in the genetic ancestry cluster associated with self-reported Caucasian donors. The aim of the study was to test whether cataloging public T cell receptors could identify signatures of past pathogen exposure. The study combined high-throughput TCR immunosequencing, statistical association of individual TCRs with disease status, and machine learning to predict cytomegalovirus infection status. Every repertoire in the discovery cohort had been generated on one and the same sequencing platform. Among 300 to 450 genotyped donors of the cohort, an average of approximately 240,000 unique TCR beta nucleotide sequences were sequenced per donor, around 20% of them non-productive. A separate validation cohort of over a hundred different subjects was used in addition to the roughly 620-subject first cohort. A later genetic analysis used genome-wide SNP genotypes for about 60% of the roughly 700 donors, treating that subset as a discovery cohort. The later analysis used no new phenotypic data to find candidate immune exposures, relying instead on TCR beta sequences and their occurrence across donors. Typing coverage varied by locus: roughly 620-630 donors for A, B, C, DRB1 and DQB1; more than 500 for DQA1; 606 for DPA1; approximately 450 for DPB1. Because of strong linkage in the cohort, roughly five DR-DQ haplotypes were treated as single units for association and clustering. Roughly 300 gigabases of sequencing data and 91 million or so unique TCR sequences made up an early release that covered 500 to 650 HLA-typed donors. Alongside the repertoire data, information on donor age, sex, ethnicity and CMV serostatus was compiled. The study used immunosequencing to profile the T cell repertoires of 666 subjects and linked those repertoires to cytomegalovirus serostatus. Class I and class II HLA loci were covered by the typing at four-digit resolution. In a later analysis, previously published TCR beta repertoires from fewer than 750 donors were re-analyzed and high-resolution HLA genotyping was added so that TCR occurrence patterns could be studied. General conclusions and limits of the study: In a later analysis, 16,951 TCR beta sequences were associated with specific HLA alleles at a false discovery rate of 0.05. According to a later genetic analysis, donors in an Asian-associated ancestry cluster had fewer N-insertions in productive TCRs than the roughly 670-donor mean. In an earlier analysis of some 540 of the donors, most TCR beta V segments appeared in productive rearrangements about 87% or about 30% of the time, broadly matching IMGT annotations. In a later analysis, several top co-occurrence clusters were reported to appear linked to parvovirus B19, influenza, CMV and Epstein-Barr virus. A group of highly shared sequence variants was considered likely to be a technical artifact of the sequencing pipeline. While some public TCRs were present in many individuals, most TCR sequences turned up only very rarely across donors. Roughly uniform sequencing depth across donors was assumed in presence/absence analyses, although this assumption may not hold. According to a later analysis, most CMV-associated TCR beta chains appeared to be HLA-restricted, and the HLA associations seemed to be driven largely by CMV exposure. In vitro tests confirmed that a few of the cytomegalovirus-associated TCR beta chains recognize cytomegalovirus antigens. A further reported finding was that TCR beta sequences accurately predicted the HLA-A and HLA-B alleles for most subjects in the first cohort. When HLA alleles, especially DR and DQ, strongly co-occurred, attributing TCR associations to individual alleles was difficult. Because HLA typing was missing for some donors at each locus, association tests included only the typed subset. This cohort had only TCR beta chains sequenced, and the lack of alpha or paired-chain data limited which features could be detected. In a later analysis, HLA-associated TCR beta chains were found to be more clonally expanded and to have lower generation probabilities than equally common non-associated chains. A later genetic analysis associated a missense DCLRE1C variant with V-gene and J-gene trimming of TCR beta chains, and an independent cohort replicated the association. Cytomegalovirus status was reported to be diagnosed by the classifier with high specificity and sensitivity in both the original and validation cohorts. Some IMGT-functional V segments, including TRBV6-2 and TRBV6-3, could not be distinguished by the 87-base-pair reads and were therefore excluded. Immune exposure information for the cohort was limited to CMV serostatus. In a later analysis, the rate of TCR association differed among HLA loci, with DRB1 alleles having the most associated TCRs and HLA-C alleles having the fewest. The study gave a list of around 170 TCR beta chains associated with cytomegalovirus. Because counts were too low, 15 to 20 rarely observed V segments, including chromosome 9 orphons, were excluded from the earlier analysis of some 540 of the donors. Correlated functional status among segregating V segments might reflect linkage disequilibrium, but an unknown experimental factor could not be ruled out. According to the authors, the approach could potentially be generalized to other disease states and immunological phenotypes.

The cohort comprised around 700 healthy bone marrow donors. At the time of sampling, all cohort members were nominally healthy, though unrecorded immune exposures were likely present. The donor was CMV seropositive and belonged to the group of 250 to 300 seropositive cohort members. Each donor provided a peripheral blood sample, and peripheral blood mononuclear cells were used for TCR beta sequencing. Genomic DNA extraction from the blood cell samples was performed with the Qiagen DNeasy Blood Extraction Kit. As to this clone: No cognate antigen has been identified for it. Qualities for individual bases were not recorded, and no much larger clone is one base off.

As encoded in the germline V gene, CDR1 is SGHTA while CDR2 is FQGNSA. The CDR3 measures 15 amino acids from cysteine to phenylalanine. Only the CDR3 region is kept as DNA, spanning 45 bases read in frame from base 1. For this chain, trimming is 1 base at the V end and 6 bases at the J end, and the number of junction bases without a gene match is 5. Library preparation was by the immunoSEQ multiplex PCR assay. A mixture of 60 forward primers for TCR Vbeta segments and 13 reverse primers for TCR Jbeta segments was used in the multiplex PCR. A multiplex PCR assay on genomic DNA amplified the CDR3 region of rearranged TCR beta genes. The amplified TCR beta libraries were sequenced on the Illumina HiSeq System as 87-base-pair reads. On the authors' methods: Across the roughly 670 repertoires, a later analysis counted 80 million or so unique TCR beta chains, roughly 11 million of which were shared by at least two donors. To remove PCR and sequencing errors, raw reads were error-corrected and collapsed into unique sequences using a nearest-neighbor algorithm that merged closely related sequences. To assign V, D and J gene segments, CDR3 sequences were aligned to IMGT reference sequences. For a sequence to be retained, a match of at least six nucleotides to both a V gene segment and a J gene segment was required. A rearrangement was called productive if the CDR3 had no stop codons and remained in frame with V and J, and every other rearrangement was called non-productive. CDR3 was defined by IMGT convention, running from the second conserved V-encoded cysteine to the conserved J-encoded phenylalanine. Sequences without an unambiguous match to a single V gene segment were excluded from the earlier analysis of about 630 of the donors. In an earlier analysis of approximately 500 of the donors, a V segment was called functional when productive rearrangements were above 56.7%, and segregating when the standard deviation between donors exceeded 5%. To diagnose cytomegalovirus status from the catalog of TCR beta chain sequences, a statistical classification framework was built. V and J gene assignment, in a later analysis, came from comparing TCR nucleotide sequences with IMGT/GENE-DB human TR gene sequences. In a later analysis, CDR3 sequences and most-parsimonious VDJ recombination scenarios were assigned using the TCRdist pipeline. In a later analysis, every TCR beta chain was defined by the combination of its CDR3 amino acid sequence and its V-gene family, and reads without a unique V-gene family were dropped. In a later analysis, a few hundred highly shared, low-generation-probability nucleotide sequences were removed to address suspected cross-contamination and a sequencing artifact. In a later analysis, a clonal expansion index was calculated for each public chain from normalized within-repertoire ranks of inferred template counts. In a later analysis, generation probabilities were computed with a VDJ recombination model fitted to out-of-frame rearrangements, and the resulting probabilities were checked against IGoR. In a later analysis, TCR-TCR, TCR-HLA and TCR-CMV co-occurrence was scored with hypergeometric tests, and a repertoire-size bias correction was applied to TCR pairs. False discovery rates were estimated in a later analysis by permuting HLA or CMV assignments 20 times. In a later analysis, co-occurring TCRs were grouped using DBSCAN, and TCRdist sequence similarity was added for clustering within HLA-allele-positive subsets. For co-occurrence clustering, repertoires with fewer than 30,000 or more than 120,000 public chains were excluded, along with a handful of repertoires with anomalous nucleotide sharing. The immuneACCESS repertoire file appears here via TCRdb, limited to in-frame rearrangements. These files lack a portion of the clones; in checked studies, under half of the deficit traces to unresolved V genes, and the cause of the others is not known. V, J and clone size are those of that table, while D and trimming were read from the DNA. The sample table contains tens of thousands of clones; only one count was recorded for 70% of them. In total, the top ten clones hold roughly 9.8% of the sample.

Material for sequencing was PBMCs. The receptor chain draws on TRBV7-2 and TRBJ1-5; 8 bases in the junction line up with TRBD1. The TCR originated in a woman aged 45 to 65 in good health and CMV-seropositive. For the CDR3, the sequence is CASSLVQGESQPQHF. The sequenced DNA: TGTGCCAGCAGCTTAGTACAGGGGGAGAGTCAGCCCCAGCATTTT.